Below, 27 T cell receptor beta chains from the same sample are listed, as sequenced in a study of spatial heterogeneity in lung cancer. No cognate antigen is known for these TCRs. The time point denotes: sample taken at primary tumor resection. Points from the study as a whole: Tumoral mutation counts were tracked by counts of expanded intratumoral alpha and beta TCRs.

From the 5' RACE reads, TCRdb called clonotypes with MiXCR, one entry per CDR3 protein. The sample has 2,500 to 3,500 distinct CDR3 sequences, roughly 6% seen once. The sequencing used lung tumor tissue, collected at surgery. The origin of the receptors is a male donor with early-stage non-small cell lung cancer.

This clonotype is large. The V call is TRBV12-5, the J call TRBJ2-1; 10 bases agree with TRBD1. Unmatched junction bases numbered 8, after V lost 5 bases and J lost 7 bases. There are 15 residues in the CDR3. CDR1 is LGHNT, CDR2 FRNRAP, per germline. CDR3 region: CASGHSGTGVNEQFF. The CDR3 DNA reads as TGTGCTAGTGGTCACTCCGGGACAGGGGTAAATGAGCAGTTCTTC.

The CDR3 here is CASSYDRSSYEQYF. For the CDR3, the DNA is TGTGCCAGCAGCTACGACAGGAGCTCCTACGAGCAGTACTTC. The rearrangement joins TRBV11-2 to TRBJ2-7; D possibly corresponds to TRBD1 (6 bases). The ends were cut back, 4 bases at V and 0 bases at J, with 10 bases in the middle. CDR1 is SGHAT, CDR2 FQNNGV, per germline. The CDR3 sequence is 14 residues long.

This clonotype showed up many times. The chain uses TRBV5-1 and TRBJ1-2, with D perhaps matching TRBD1 (5 bases). The germline gives CDR1 SGHRS, CDR2 YFSETQ. The CDR3 consists of 16 residues. V lost 0 bases, J lost 5 bases, and 17 bases lay in between. The CDR3 loop reads CASSLGNTGGGYGYTF. CDR3 sequence (DNA): TGCGCCAGCAGCTTGGGAAATACAGGCGGTGGATATGGCTACACCTTC.

Within the sample, this clonotype is medium-sized. The chain couples TRBV19 to TRBJ2-7; D possibly corresponds to TRBD1 (6 bases). Germline assignment: CDR1 LNHDA and CDR2 SQIVND (reference sequence). The V gene lost 8 bases and the J gene lost 2 bases, with 13 bases spanning the gap. This CDR3 region has 13 residues. CDR3 amino acids: CASRGTPTYEQYF. The CDR3 nucleotides read TGTGCCAGTCGAGGGACACCCACCTACGAGCAGTACTTC. Filled out from reference TRBV19 and TRBJ2-7, the complete variable domain reads DGGITQSPKYLFRKEGQNVTLSCEQNLNHDAMYWYRQDPGQGLRLIYYSQIVNDFQKGDIAEGYSVSREKKESFPLTVTSAQKNPTAFYLCASRGTPTYEQYFGPGTRLTVT.

Relative to its sample, this clonotype is medium-sized (0.01 to 0.1%). V gene TRBV20-1 combines with J gene TRBJ1-1; 7 nucleotides match TRBD1. CDR3 size: 14 residues. Germline CDR1 DFQATT, CDR2 SNEGSKA (reference sequence). V was clipped by 3 bases and J by 0 bases; unmatched bases: 4. The CDR3 spells CSASAGTVNTEAFF. The DNA of the CDR3 is TGCAGTGCTAGCGCCGGGACAGTGAACACTGAAGCTTTCTTT.

This clonotype was detected ten times or more. The rearrangement links TRBV6-1 to TRBJ1-2; 10 bases align to TRBD1. Germline CDR1 reads MNHNS; CDR2 reads SASEGT. V lost 10 bases and J lost 4; bases outside the gene matches: 21. CDR3 size: 18 residues. The CDR3 region has the DNA TGTGCCACCGAGCCGCTCCTTGGGGACAGGGGTTCCGTCTATGGCTACACCTTC. This codes for CATEPLLGDRGSVYGYTF.

This rearrangement joins TRBV6-1 to TRBJ2-7; a possible D gene is TRBD2 (5 bases). Germline lookup yields CDR1 MNHNS and CDR2 SASEGT. The V end lost 7 bases, the J end lost 0 bases, and 10 bases lay between the germline ends. This CDR3 has 13 amino acids. DNA of the CDR3: TGTGCCAGCATGATTGGGAGCTCCTACGAGCAGTACTTC. It specifies CASMIGSSYEQYF.

This clonotype is medium-sized (0.01 to 0.1%) in the sample. V gene TRBV4-2 combines with J gene TRBJ2-7, with D uncertain. The CDR3 loop spans 12 amino acids. The V gene lost 4 bases and the J gene lost 0 bases, with 4 bases spanning the gap. Germline V CDR1 and CDR2: LGHNA, YNFKEQ. CDR3 sequence reads: CASSRDSYEQYF. CDR3 nucleotide sequence: TGTGCCAGCAGCCGAGACTCCTACGAGCAGTACTTC.

By proportion, this clonotype is medium-sized. The rearrangement links TRBV27 to TRBJ2-3, with 9 positions matching TRBD2. Trimming at V came to 0 bases and at J to 3 bases, leaving 4 bases not matched to a gene. Germline V CDR1 and CDR2: MNHEY, SMNVEV (reference sequence). The CDR3 is 16 amino acids. The CDR3 loop is CASSLSPSGATDTQYF. CDR3 bases: TGTGCCAGCAGTTTATCGCCTAGCGGGGCAACAGATACGCAGTATTTT.

This clonotype was seen only a few times. V gene TRBV5-4 combines with J gene TRBJ2-3; 14 bases fit TRBD2. V shed 4 bases, J shed 6 bases, and the junction held 7 bases outside the gene matches. Germline CDR1 reads SGHNT; CDR2 reads YYREEE (reference sequence). This CDR3 has 16 amino acids. The CDR3 loop reads CASSPGLAGGGDTQYF. Written as DNA, the CDR3 is TGTGCCAGCAGCCCCGGACTAGCGGGAGGTGGGGATACGCAGTATTTT.

This clonotype was found many times. The chain carries TRBV5-1 and TRBJ2-1, with TRBD2 identical over 8 bases. V trimming: 4 bases; J trimming: 6 bases; junction bases outside the gene matches: 12. CDR1 and CDR2 (germline): SGHRS, YFSETQ. The CDR3 length is 16 residues. In DNA form, the CDR3 reads TGCGCCAGCAGCGCTGGAGGACTAGCCATCAGCAATGAGCAGTTCTTC. It encodes CASSAGGLAISNEQFF.

Sample share makes this clonotype medium-sized. This chain joins TRBV20-1 and TRBJ2-1; TRBD2 agrees at 8 bases. CDR1 and CDR2 (germline): DFQATT, SNEGSKA (reference sequence). Unmatched junction bases numbered 9, after V lost 1 base and J lost 10 bases. The CDR3 consists of 14 residues. CDR3 nucleotide sequence: TGCAGTGCTAGAGTGGGGACTAGATATCGGGAGCAGTTCTTC. Amino acid sequence: CSARVGTRYREQFF.

This clonotype is medium-sized. The chain is built from TRBV6-6 and TRBJ1-1; D call uncertain. This CDR3 has 14 amino acids. CDR1 and CDR2 (germline): MNHNY, SVGAGI (reference sequence). The V gene lost 5 bases and the J gene lost 2 bases, with 12 bases spanning the gap. CDR3 sequence: CASSPTTANTEAFF. The CDR3 region has the DNA TGTGCCAGCAGTCCTACTACTGCTAACACTGAAGCTTTCTTT.

By frequency in the sample, this clonotype is medium-sized. V usage is TRBV28 and J usage is TRBJ2-1, with no clear D. This CDR3 region has 12 residues. The ends were cut back, 6 bases at V and 7 bases at J, with 10 bases in the middle. The V gene's germline CDR1 is MDHEN and CDR2 SYDVKM. CDR3 bases: TGTGCCAGCAGCTCGGGCCGGAATGAGCAGTTCTTC. Its protein product is CASSSGRNEQFF.

This clonotype is medium-sized (0.01 to 0.1%). The chain links TRBV19 to TRBJ1-2; D is perhaps TRBD1 (5 bases). V was clipped by 7 bases and J by 3 bases, with 24 bases between them. There are 17 residues in the CDR3. The V gene's germline CDR1 is LNHDA and CDR2 SQIVND (reference sequence). Here the CDR3 reads CASTTAGRPGGDYGYTF. For the CDR3, the DNA is TGTGCCAGTACCACGGCGGGCCGACCCGGAGGGGACTATGGCTACACCTTC. The full variable domain, rest sourced from reference TRBV19 and TRBJ1-2, is DGGITQSPKYLFRKEGQNVTLSCEQNLNHDAMYWYRQDPGQGLRLIYYSQIVNDFQKGDIAEGYSVSREKKESFPLTVTSAQKNPTAFYLCASTTAGRPGGDYGYTFGSGTRLTVV.

The rearrangement joins TRBV11-2 to TRBJ1-6; 8 bases agree with TRBD1. With 4 bases clipped from V and 4 bases from J, the junction kept 12 bases outside the gene matches. CDR1 and CDR2 from the germline V gene are SGHAT and FQNNGV. The CDR3 is made up of 18 amino acids. The CDR3 DNA reads TGTGCCAGCAGCTCAATTACACAGGGGGGATATTATAATTCACCCCTCCACTTT. This translates into CASSSITQGGYYNSPLHF.

This clonotype turned up a few times. CDR3 sequence (DNA): TGTGCCAGTAGTCCTACAGGGAGCTTTGGCTACACCTTC. It is translated as CASSPTGSFGYTF. V gene TRBV19 combines with J gene TRBJ1-2, with a tentative D call TRBD1 (6 bases). Germline lookup yields CDR1 LNHDA and CDR2 SQIVND (reference sequence). Deletions cut 5 bases from V and 7 bases from J, with 14 bases between. The CDR3 spans 13 residues.

This clonotype was counted a few times. As DNA, the CDR3 is TGTGCCAGCGGTAGCGGACAGGGAAAAGATCAGCCCCAGCATTTT. Translated: CASGSGQGKDQPQHF. This chain joins TRBV6-6 and TRBJ1-5; 8 bases are shared with TRBD1. This CDR3 has 15 amino acids. The trim removed 8 bases at V and 5 bases at J, leaving 11 bases unmatched. The germline V gene has CDR1 MNHNY and CDR2 SVGAGI (reference sequence).

In its sample, this clonotype ranks as medium-sized. The chain couples TRBV7-9 to TRBJ1-1; no clear D. V was trimmed by 7 bases and J by 9 bases, leaving 24 bases between them. This CDR3 region has 15 residues. CDR1 SEHNR and CDR2 FQNEAQ come from the germline V gene (reference sequence). The CDR3 DNA is TGTGCCAGCATCAGCTTCGACTGGGGAGGATCGAAAGCTTTCTTT. It translates to CASISFDWGGSKAFF.

The genes are TRBV6-1 and TRBJ2-7, with D perhaps matching TRBD1 (6 bases). Germline V lookup: CDR1 MNHNS, CDR2 SASEGT. Trimming left V 8 bases short and J 3 bases short, with 14 bases between. This CDR3 contains 13 residues. The CDR3 loop reads CASLRAGDYEQYF. The CDR3 nucleotides are TGTGCCAGCCTCAGGGCAGGGGACTACGAGCAGTACTTC.

This clonotype has ten or more counts. This chain connects TRBV28 to TRBJ2-1; D possibly uses TRBD1 or TRBD2 (5 bases each). CDR3 length: 14 amino acids. Germline CDR1 and CDR2: MDHEN and SYDVKM. Deletions cut 5 bases from V and 9 bases from J, with 17 bases between. CDR3 DNA sequence: TGTGCCAGCAGTCCCGGGACCGCCTGGGGTGAGCAGTTCTTC. It codes for CASSPGTAWGEQFF.

This clonotype has at least ten counts. CDR3 sequence: CASSPDRFGGADTQYF. The CDR3 DNA reads TGTGCCAGCAGCCCGGACAGGTTCGGTGGGGCAGATACGCAGTATTTT. This chain joins TRBV6-5 and TRBJ2-3; 7 nucleotides match TRBD1. The CDR3 contains 16 residues. V shed 6 bases, J shed 4 bases, and the junction held 13 bases outside the gene matches. Germline-derived CDR1 and CDR2 are MNHEY and SVGAGI.

This clonotype showed up just a few times. This rearrangement joins TRBV12-3 or TRBV12-4 to TRBJ2-7; D unresolved. The CDR3 spans 13 residues. Deletions cut 6 bases from V and 2 bases from J, with 11 bases between. The DNA for the CDR3 is TGTGCCAGCAGCCTAAGTGTGGCCTACGAGCAGTACTTC. It yields the protein CASSLSVAYEQYF.

The table lists this clonotype with many counts. The rearrangement uses TRBV7-2 and TRBJ2-5, with 9 nucleotides matching TRBD1. The germline CDR1 and CDR2 sequences are SGHTA and FQGNSA. V shed 5 bases and J 4 bases; nucleotides not matched to a gene: 5. This CDR3 is 14 amino acids long. The CDR3 here is CASSPTGGRETQYF. CDR3 sequence (DNA): TGTGCCAGCAGCCCGACAGGGGGGAGAGAGACCCAGTACTTC. The full variable domain, rest sourced from reference TRBV7-2 and TRBJ2-5, is GAGVSQSPSNKVTEKGKDVELRCDPISGHTALYWYRQSLGQGLEFLIYFQGNSAPDKSGLPSDRFSAERTGGSVSTLTIQRTQQEDSAVYLCASSPTGGRETQYFGPGTRLLVL.

The V and J genes are TRBV28 and TRBJ2-7; the D gene is possibly TRBD1 (6 bases). Germline lookup yields CDR1 MDHEN and CDR2 SYDVKM. The CDR3 is 14 residues long. The V gene lost 5 bases and the J gene lost 4 bases, with 15 bases spanning the gap. Here the CDR3 reads CASSPHGQKYEQYF. The CDR3 DNA reads as TGTGCCAGCAGTCCGCACGGACAGAAGTACGAGCAGTACTTC.

This clonotype is termed medium-sized. V is TRBV11-2 and J is TRBJ1-5; tentative D call: TRBD1 (6 bases). Trimming left V 2 bases short and J 0 bases short, with 17 bases between. Germline assignment: CDR1 SGHAT and CDR2 FQNNGV. The CDR3 loop spans 18 amino acids. CDR3 in amino acids: CASSLSRTGKYSNQPQHF. In DNA, the CDR3 is TGTGCCAGCAGCTTAAGCCGAACAGGGAAATATAGCAATCAGCCCCAGCATTTT.

This clonotype was recorded many times. Here the CDR3 reads CASSSAAGSNTGELFF. The CDR3, as DNA: TGTGCCAGCAGCTCGGCAGCGGGGTCGAACACCGGGGAGCTGTTTTTT. This chain joins TRBV11-3 and TRBJ2-2, with 7 positions matching TRBD2. The germline V gene encodes CDR1 SGHNT and CDR2 YENEEA. The CDR3 totals 16 residues. The trim removed 4 bases at V and 0 bases at J, leaving 5 bases unmatched.